Below, one T cell receptor (beta chain) is given with its context. This entry is derived from a study of blood T cell repertoires in COVID-19. In the source study's methods: Using reference gene primer amplification, nucleated cell counts were estimated. Only in-frame clones appear in the TCRdb table, and some are missing; sequencing was by immunoSEQ multiplex PCR. V and J calls and clone size are as listed in that table; D and trimming were resolved from the DNA. The data contain around 200,000 clones, about nine tenths of them seen just once; the ten biggest clones take up 3.5% to 4.5%. The germline V and J ends were trimmed by 4 bases and 4 bases, with 14 bases remaining between them. Germline-derived CDR1 and CDR2 are SGDLS and YYNGEE. The CDR3 consists of 14 residues.

Sequencing was performed on PBMCs or T cells enriched from blood (not recorded which). The chain has TRBV9 and TRBJ2-5; no definite D call. This clonotype originated in a middle-aged woman with acute COVID-19. The chain's CDR3 is CASSSSNLVETQYF. The CDR3 nucleotides read TGTGCCAGCAGCTCATCTAATCTGGTAGAGACCCAGTACTTC.